Only one count was recorded for the clone carrying this T cell receptor beta chain. The antigen is undetermined. The sample comes from a study of cytomegalovirus exposure and HLA in healthy donors. Study results and caveats: Sequences of the TCR beta chain were said to predict the HLA-A and HLA-B alleles of most subjects accurately.

In the PCR, 60 Vbeta and 13 Jbeta primers were used. The data were produced by immunoSEQ multiplex PCR, yet TCRdb's version contains in-frame clones alone and is incomplete. Of over 100,000 clones listed, roughly 69% are singletons. This CDR3 is built from 16 residues. CDR1 SEHNR and CDR2 FQNEAQ come from the germline V gene (reference sequence). V was trimmed by 1 base and J by 0 bases, leaving 10 bases between them. The source of this sequence is a woman between 70 and 85 years old in good health and CMV-seropositive. V and J are TRBV7-9 and TRBJ1-5; possible D gene TRBD1, 6 bases. The sample taken for sequencing was PBMCs. CDR3 in amino acids: CASSLGVTGSNQPQHF. DNA for the CDR3: TGTGCCAGCAGCTTAGGGGTGACAGGTAGCAATCAGCCCCAGCATTTT.